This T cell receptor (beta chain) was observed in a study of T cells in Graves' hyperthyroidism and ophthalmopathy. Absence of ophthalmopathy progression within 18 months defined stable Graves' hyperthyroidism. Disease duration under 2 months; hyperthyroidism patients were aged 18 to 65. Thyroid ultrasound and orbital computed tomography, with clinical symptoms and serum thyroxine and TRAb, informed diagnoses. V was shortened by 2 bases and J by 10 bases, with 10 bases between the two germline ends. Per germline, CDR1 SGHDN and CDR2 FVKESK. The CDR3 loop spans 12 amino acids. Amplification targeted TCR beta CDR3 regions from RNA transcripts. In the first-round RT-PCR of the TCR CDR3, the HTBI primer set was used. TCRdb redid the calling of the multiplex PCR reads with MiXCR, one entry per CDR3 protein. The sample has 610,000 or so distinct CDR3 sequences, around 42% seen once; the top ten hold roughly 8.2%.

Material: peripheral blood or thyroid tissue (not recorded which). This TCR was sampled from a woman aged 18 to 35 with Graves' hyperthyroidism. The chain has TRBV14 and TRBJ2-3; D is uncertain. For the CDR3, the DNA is TGTGCCAGCAGCCAAAACACCGATGCGCAGTATTTT. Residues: CASSQNTDAQYF.